These 11 T cell receptor beta chains share one sample of origin, sequenced in a study of memory CD4+ T cells and cytomegalovirus serostatus. The data were produced by immunoSEQ multiplex PCR, yet TCRdb's version contains in-frame clones alone and is incomplete. The sample has roughly 42,000 clones, 60% to 85% seen once. The sort gate was single viable CD3+CD4+CD8-CD45RO+ cells for memory CD4+ T cells. The sample consisted of memory CD4+ T cells from blood. Receptors were obtained from an adult in good health and CMV-seronegative.

The sample holds a few counts of this clone. The V call is TRBV29-1, the J call TRBJ1-1, with D unresolved. In germline, CDR1 is SQVTM, CDR2 ANQGSEA. The length of the CDR3 is 12 residues. Trimming took 8 bases from V and 1 from J, leaving 11 bases between them. This CDR3 is CSSSAGNTEAFF. In DNA form, the CDR3 reads TGCAGCTCCTCCGCAGGGAACACTGAAGCTTTCTTT.

The rearrangement uses TRBV2 and TRBJ2-1, with 11 bases that match TRBD2. Looked up from germline, CDR1 is SNHLY and CDR2 is FYNNEI. The CDR3 has 15 residues. V shed 6 bases, J shed 2 bases, and the junction held 3 bases outside the gene matches. CDR3 sequence (DNA): TGTGCCAGCAGAGCGGGACTAGCGGCCTACAATGAGCAGTTCTTC. Translation gives CASRAGLAAYNEQFF.

The chain combines TRBV25-1 with TRBJ2-2; D might be TRBD1 or TRBD2, each matching 5 bases. Deletions cut 2 bases from V and 0 bases from J, with 7 bases between. The germline V gene encodes CDR1 MGHDK and CDR2 SYGVNS. The CDR3 totals 15 residues. The CDR3 region has the DNA TGTGCCAGCAGTGAAGGGACGGCGAACACCGGGGAGCTGTTTTTT. Its translation: CASSEGTANTGELFF.

The rearrangement uses TRBV18 and TRBJ2-7; 8 bases are shared with TRBD1. Germline V gene lookup returns CDR1 KGHSH and CDR2 LQKENI. The V gene end was trimmed by 4 bases and the J gene end by 0 bases; junction bases not matched to a gene: 8. The CDR3 covers 16 residues. The CDR3 DNA sequence: TGTGCCAGCTCACGATCGACAGGGGAGCTCTCCTACGAGCAGTACTTC. It encodes CASSRSTGELSYEQYF.

This chain links TRBV14 with TRBJ2-6; TRBD2 aligns across 14 bases. There are 18 residues in the CDR3. Losses at the gene ends were 6 bases for V and 4 bases for J; bases not matched to a gene: 8. Germline-derived CDR1 and CDR2 are SGHDN and FVKESK. For the CDR3, the DNA is TGTGCCAGCAGTCCGACTAGCGGGGGGGCGAAGGGGGCCAACGTCCTGACTTTC. Its translation is CASSPTSGGAKGANVLTF. Full variable domain (rest looked up from reference TRBV14 and TRBJ2-6): EAGVTQFPSHSVIEKGQTVTLRCDPISGHDNLYWYRRVMGKEIKFLLHFVKESKQDESGMPNNRFLAERTGGTYSTLKVQPAELEDSGVYFCASSPTSGGAKGANVLTFGAGSRLTVL.

V gene TRBV15 combines with J gene TRBJ2-7; TRBD1 is a possible D gene (6 bases). Trimming pared 0 bases from V and 4 bases from J, leaving 10 bases between. Looked up from germline, CDR1 is LNHNV and CDR2 is YYDKDF (reference sequence). The CDR3 is 14 residues long. The CDR3 nucleotides read TGTGCCACCAGCAGAGACAGGGGCACGTACGAGCAGTACTTC. Residues: CATSRDRGTYEQYF.

The rearrangement links TRBV11-2 to TRBJ2-4, with D perhaps TRBD2 (5 bases). CDR3 size: 14 residues. V was trimmed by 0 bases and J by 6 bases, leaving 9 bases between them. In germline, CDR1 is SGHAT, CDR2 FQNNGV. CDR3 region: CASSLDHGGNIQYF. In DNA, the CDR3 is TGTGCCAGCAGCTTAGATCATGGAGGAAACATTCAGTACTTC.

The sample holds one count of this clone. The chain couples TRBV5-1 to TRBJ2-5, with a weak D call TRBD2 (5 bases). The CDR3 is 13 amino acids. The V and J ends lost 0 bases and 3 bases respectively, with 6 bases between them. CDR1 is SGHRS and CDR2 is YFSETQ in the germline V gene. The CDR3 spells CASSLVGEETQYF. As DNA, the CDR3 is TGCGCCAGCAGCTTGGTCGGGGAAGAGACCCAGTACTTC.

The chain is built from TRBV2 and TRBJ2-1, with 9 nucleotides matching TRBD1. This CDR3 spans 14 amino acids. Germline V gene data show CDR1 as SNHLY and CDR2 as FYNNEI. After removal of 7 bases from V and 6 bases from J, the junction contained 7 bases not matched to a gene. Here the CDR3 reads CASTRTGVGNEQFF. The DNA of the CDR3 is TGTGCCAGCACCAGGACAGGGGTGGGCAATGAGCAGTTCTTC.

The J gene is TRBJ2-1, the V gene TRBV18; unclear D gene. Germline V gene sequence: CDR1 KGHSH, CDR2 LQKENI. Trimming stripped 3 bases from V and 8 bases from J, with 11 bases between. The CDR3 loop spans 13 amino acids. CDR3 sequence: CASSPRGSDEQFF. The CDR3 region has the DNA TGTGCCAGCTCACCGCGTGGGTCCGATGAGCAGTTCTTC. The variable domain in full, completed from reference TRBV18 and TRBJ2-1, reads NAGVMQNPRHLVRRRGQEARLRCSPMKGHSHVYWYRQLPEEGLKFMVYLQKENIIDESGMPKERFSAEFPKEGPSILRIQQVVRGDSAAYFCASSPRGSDEQFFGPGTRLTVL.

V and J are TRBV6-1 and TRBJ2-2; D is undetermined. The CDR3 spans 15 residues. Trimming shortened V by 2 bases and J by 4 bases, and 11 bases separated the two germline ends. In germline, CDR1 is MNHNS, CDR2 SASEGT. The CDR3 loop is CASSEFGFGTGELFF. The CDR3 nucleotides read TGTGCCAGCAGTGAATTTGGATTCGGCACCGGGGAGCTGTTTTTT.